This T cell receptor beta chain emerged from a study of T cells in localized non-small cell lung cancer. The data were produced by immunoSEQ multiplex PCR, yet TCRdb's version contains in-frame clones alone and is incomplete. The data show some 30,000 clones, with 90% to 95% seen just once and roughly 0.73% held by the top ten. Looked up from germline, CDR1 is SGHTA and CDR2 is FQGNSA. Deletions cut 4 bases from V and 3 bases from J, with 13 bases between. The CDR3 runs 14 residues. Sample: peripheral blood, taken before any cancer treatment. This TCR was recovered from a woman aged 35-75 years with stage I lung adenocarcinoma. The rearrangement joins TRBV7-2 to TRBJ2-7; D tentatively fits TRBD1 or TRBD2 (5 bases each). This CDR3 is CASSSTGLSYEQYF. The CDR3 coding sequence is TGTGCCAGCAGCTCAACAGGACTCAGCTACGAGCAGTACTTC.